This T cell receptor beta chain was documented in a study of type 1 regulatory T cells. Across the whole study: T-allo10 is an in vitro-generated, Tr1-enriched CD4 T cell product specific for alloantigen. Study results and caveats: Tr1 cells had a more restricted TCR repertoire than non-Tr1 cells.

Points on this clonotype: Its target is unknown.

TCRdb used MiXCR to reprocess the reads, holding one entry per CDR3 protein. This sample has tens of thousands of distinct CDR3 sequences, with over 50% found just once. This CDR3 contains 11 residues. The germline CDR1 and CDR2 sequences are DFQATT and SNEGSKA (reference sequence). The V gene lost 1 base and the J gene lost 16 bases, with 14 bases spanning the gap. The chain carries TRBV20-1 and TRBJ2-4; D gene uncertain. The clonotype originates from a human donor in good health. The sequenced sample consisted of cultured non-Tr1 T cells, either the whole culture or a sorted T cell fraction (not recorded which). CDR3 sequence (DNA): TGCAGTGCTAGAGTTGGACCCCTGATATACTTC. Translation gives CSARVGPLIYF.